Described below is a single T cell receptor (beta chain) sequence and its context. The antigen is unknown. The authors isolated CD4+ T cells after 10 days of culture. Recipients of the vaccine had no prior SARS-CoV-2 infection and negative nucleocapsid antibodies. Cultures received IL-2 medium that replaced half the medium on days 3 and 7. These data are taken from a study of vaccination effects on CD4 cells after COVID-19. Study in general: Pools of viral peptides were used by the ViraFEST assay to expand antigen-specific CD4+ T cells ahead of sequencing. Whole-study findings and limits: Vaccine- and infection-induced clones showed marked clonal contraction late following vaccination.

Clones were read by immunoSEQ multiplex PCR, and TCRdb kept only the in-frame ones, dropping some. The sample holds about 37,000 clones, about four fifths seen once. The V end lost 7 bases, the J end lost 0 bases, and 15 bases lay between the germline ends. The CDR3 is made up of 14 amino acids. CDR1 SQVTM and CDR2 ANQGSEA come from the germline V gene. This sequence joins TRBV29-1 and TRBJ1-1; D is uncertain. This clonotype originated in a human donor who received a COVID-19 vaccine. The specimen was CD4+ T cells from PBMCs cultured without peptide, collected before COVID-19 vaccination. This CDR3 reads CSASSGSMNTEAFF. The DNA of the CDR3 is TGCAGCGCATCCTCAGGCTCGATGAACACTGAAGCTTTCTTT.